This TCR beta chain comes out of a study of blood T cell repertoires in COVID-19. Background on the study: Sources were T cells, B-cell-depleted T cells, or PBMCs; the material itself was cDNA or gDNA.

Per the study methods: Reference gene primer amplification gave estimated nucleated cell counts. Repertoires were generated with immunoSEQ multiplex PCR, while TCRdb's copy carries only in-frame clones and drops some. The V and J calls and clone size come from that table; D and trimming were worked out from the DNA. Of around 100,000 clones listed, nearly 90% are singletons. CDR3 length: 16 amino acids. V gave up 0 bases and J gave up 7 bases; unmatched junction bases: 7. CDR1 MNHEY and CDR2 SVGAGI come from the germline V gene. V usage is TRBV6-5 and J usage is TRBJ2-1, with 9 bases fitting TRBD2. Material: peripheral blood. The sequence was obtained from a man aged 50 to 59 with active COVID-19. The CDR3 loop is CASSYSRGGLKNEQFF. The CDR3, as DNA: TGTGCCAGCAGTTACTCGCGGGGGGGCCTAAAAAATGAGCAGTTCTTC.